The 26 T cell receptor beta chains given below trace back to one sample, sequenced in a study of blood T cells in healthy people across ages. Through a sample-barcoded 5' primer and a J-beta primer mix, a second PCR was run for about 6 to 11 cycles. TCRdb re-called the 5' RACE reads through MiXCR, storing one row per CDR3 protein. This table holds around 1,000,000 distinct CDR3 sequences, 25% found once. These records were also assigned to another study, of T cells of mothers and their children.

The material sequenced was blood. The receptors shown here come from a girl aged 2 to 9 in good health.

This chain joins TRBV15 and TRBJ2-2; unclear D gene. The V end lost 0 bases, the J end lost 6 bases, and 8 bases lay between the germline ends. CDR1 is LNHNV and CDR2 is YYDKDF in the germline V gene (reference sequence). CDR3 length: 14 amino acids. CDR3 sequence (DNA): TGTGCCACCAGCAGAGAACGGAGACCCGGGGAGCTGTTTTTT. It is translated as CATSRERRPGELFF.

The gene calls are TRBV7-9 and TRBJ2-5; the D gene is possibly TRBD1 (6 bases). The J call may be faulty, since TRBJ2-1 better matches the DNA end. Germline V gene lookup returns CDR1 SEHNR and CDR2 FQNEAQ (reference sequence). CDR3 length equals 16 residues. The CDR3 is CASSYYLGGRDNEQFF. The CDR3 DNA reads as TGTGCCAGCAGCTATTACTTAGGGGGAAGGGACAATGAGCAGTTCTTC.

The V gene is TRBV12-3 or TRBV12-4, the J gene TRBJ1-1; D uncertain. V gave up 7 bases and J gave up 3 bases, with 9 bases separating them. This CDR3 is 12 amino acids long. In nucleotides, the CDR3 is TGTGCCAGCACCTGGGCCCACACTGAAGCTTTCTTT. Translated, it gives CASTWAHTEAFF.

This clonotype appeared once. This chain uses TRBV4-3 with TRBJ2-3, with TRBD2 as a possible D gene (7 bases). V was pared by 0 bases and J by 7 bases, with 14 bases between. CDR1 and CDR2 from the germline V gene are LGHNA and YSLEER. The CDR3 runs 15 residues. CDR3 bases: TGCGCCAGCAGCCAAGATAGGGGGGGAGCTTATACGCAGTATTTT. It yields the protein CASSQDRGGAYTQYF.

The chain has TRBV19 and TRBJ1-1, with 8 positions matching TRBD1. CDR1 LNHDA and CDR2 SQIVND come from the germline V gene (reference sequence). J was trimmed by 5 bases and V by 6 bases; bases with no gene match: 5. The CDR3 has 13 amino acids. The CDR3 DNA reads TGTGCCAGTAGCACGACAGGGGAGACTGAAGCTTTCTTT. Its protein is CASSTTGETEAFF.

In the case of this clonotype: The junction departs from the called germline gene at one end, perhaps through a read error. The V call is TRBV5-1, the J call TRBJ1-2, with 7 bases matching TRBD1. This CDR3 comprises 13 residues. The germline V gene encodes CDR1 SGHRS and CDR2 YFSETQ. In DNA, the CDR3 is TGTGCCAGCAGTAGTCAGGGGGACTATGGCTACACCTTC. This sequence encodes CASSSQGDYGYTF.

The chain is built from TRBV27 and TRBJ2-7; TRBD2 matches at 7 bases. V gave up 8 bases and J gave up 4 bases; unmatched junction bases: 17. CDR3 length equals 16 residues. Germline V CDR1 and CDR2: MNHEY, SMNVEV (reference sequence). CDR3 protein: CASRPTYGTILYEQYF. For the CDR3, the DNA is TGTGCCAGCCGTCCTACTTACGGGACTATACTGTACGAGCAGTACTTC.

The chain uses TRBV5-1 and TRBJ2-3, with 8 bases aligning to TRBD2. The junction had 13 bases not matched to a gene; V was cut back by 0 bases and J by 13 bases. CDR1 and CDR2 (germline): SGHRS, YFSETQ. The CDR3 extends over 15 amino acids. Here the CDR3 DNA reads TGCGCCAGCAGCTTGGAATTCGACGGGACTAGATTAAAGTATTTT. It encodes CASSLEFDGTRLKYF.

Notes on this clonotype: A read error is possible here, since a much larger clone lies one base away. V and J are TRBV24-1 and TRBJ2-3; D possibly corresponds to TRBD2 (5 bases). The CDR3 is made up of 13 amino acids. Germline V gene data show CDR1 as KGHDR and CDR2 as SFDVKD. The CDR3 sequence: CANSELAADTQYF. DNA of the CDR3: TGTGCCAACAGTGAGCTAGCCGCAGATACGCAGTATTTT.

V gene TRBV19 combines with J gene TRBJ2-7; 14 nucleotides match TRBD2. Near its end, the DNA agrees better with TRBJ2-1, so the J call may be wrong. The CDR3 contains 16 residues. Germline lookup yields CDR1 LNHDA and CDR2 SQIVND (reference sequence). This CDR3 is CASSVTGTSGGGEQFF. DNA for the CDR3: TGTGCCAGTAGTGTTACCGGGACTAGCGGGGGAGGTGAGCAGTTCTTC.

This chain connects TRBV9 to TRBJ1-6; the D is unclear. V was pared by 1 base and J by 6 bases, with 8 bases between. The CDR3 loop spans 14 amino acids. Looked up from germline, CDR1 is SGDLS and CDR2 is YYNGEE. The CDR3 loop is CASSVSRSNSPLHF. CDR3 nucleotide sequence: TGTGCCAGCAGCGTATCCCGGAGTAATTCACCCCTCCACTTT.

CDR3 nucleotides: TGCAGTGCTAGTATGCAGGGAAGGAGCAATCAGCCCCAGCATTTT. Its protein product is CSASMQGRSNQPQHF. The chain couples TRBV20-1 to TRBJ1-5; a weak D match, TRBD1 (5 bases). Germline V CDR1 and CDR2: DFQATT, SNEGSKA (reference sequence). The CDR3 covers 15 residues. V shed 3 bases and J shed 1 base, with 13 bases lying between them.

The chain carries TRBV11-2 and TRBJ2-7; TRBD1 might be the D (5 bases). The CDR3 runs 14 residues. Trimming took off 5 bases at V and 8 bases at J, with 19 bases between the two ends. Germline V lookup: CDR1 SGHAT, CDR2 FQNNGV. As DNA, the CDR3 is TGTGCCAGCAGCGTGATGAAGGACAACCCTAAGCAGTACTTC. Amino acids: CASSVMKDNPKQYF.

The V and J genes are TRBV12-3 or TRBV12-4 and TRBJ2-7, with TRBD1 as a possible D gene (5 bases). The CDR3 is 16 amino acids. The V and J ends lost 3 bases and 4 bases respectively, with 19 bases between them. This chain's CDR3 is CASSFTDWGSNYEQYF. CDR3 nucleotide sequence: TGTGCCAGCAGTTTCACTGATTGGGGCTCGAATTACGAGCAGTACTTC.

There are a few counts of this clonotype. This sequence joins TRBV9 and TRBJ2-7, with a possible D match to TRBD2 (5 bases). This CDR3 comprises 14 residues. Germline V gene sequence: CDR1 SGDLS, CDR2 YYNGEE. Trimming took off 5 bases at V and 2 bases at J, with 14 bases between the two ends. The CDR3 DNA sequence: TGTGCCAGCAGTGGAGGACTGCTGGCCTACGAGCAGTACTTC. It yields the protein CASSGGLLAYEQYF.

Note on this clonotype: Its ends do not fully match the called genes, so a read error is possible. The CDR3: CASSQGVMSPTEEYF. In DNA, the CDR3 is TGTGCCAGCAGCCAGGGGGTCATGAGCCCGACCGAGGAGTACTTC. The chain joins TRBV16 to TRBJ2-7; perhaps D is TRBD1 or TRBD2 (5 bases each). Germline lookup yields CDR1 KGHSY and CDR2 FQNENV. The CDR3 extends over 15 amino acids.

This clonotype came up a few times. This rearrangement joins TRBV7-6 to TRBJ2-3; D is undetermined. CDR3 length: 13 residues. Deletions cut 0 bases from V and 3 bases from J, with 4 bases between. From germline, CDR1 is SGHVS and CDR2 FNYEAQ. The CDR3 DNA reads as TGTGCCAGCAGCTTAGCGCGGACAGATACGCAGTATTTT. Amino acids: CASSLARTDTQYF.

J is TRBJ2-3 and V is TRBV9; 7 bases map to TRBD2. The trim removed 4 bases at V and 0 bases at J, leaving 8 bases unmatched. The germline V gene has CDR1 SGDLS and CDR2 YYNGEE. The CDR3 sequence is 16 residues long. CDR3 nucleotides: TGTGCCAGCAGCCCCGGGACTACTCCTAGCACAGATACGCAGTATTTT. Its translation is CASSPGTTPSTDTQYF.

The chain is built from TRBV2 and TRBJ1-2; D is undetermined. CDR3 length: 15 amino acids. The germline V gene encodes CDR1 SNHLY and CDR2 FYNNEI. V gave up 3 bases and J gave up 0 bases, with 11 bases separating them. For the CDR3, the DNA is TGTGCCAGCAGTGAGCCGGGAGGATCTAACTATGGCTACACCTTC. Translated, it gives CASSEPGGSNYGYTF.

This clonotype was counted only a few times. The chain uses TRBV7-8 and TRBJ2-5, with D possibly matching TRBD2 (6 bases). Germline V gene data show CDR1 as SGHVS and CDR2 as FQNEAQ. Between the trimmed V and J ends, which lost 7 bases and 0 bases, there was a span of 15 bases. There are 15 residues in the CDR3. The CDR3 DNA sequence: TGTGCCAGCATTCCAACCGGGAGCTACCAAGAGACCCAGTACTTC. Translated, it gives CASIPTGSYQETQYF.

This clonotype was observed a few times. This CDR3 reads CASSLEGWGYQETQYF. In DNA form, the CDR3 reads TGCGCCAGCAGCTTGGAGGGGTGGGGGTACCAAGAGACCCAGTACTTC. This chain connects TRBV5-1 to TRBJ2-5; D is perhaps TRBD1 or TRBD2 (5 bases each). Trimming left V 0 bases short and J 0 bases short, with 12 bases between. Germline CDR1 is SGHRS and CDR2 is YFSETQ. CDR3 size: 16 residues.

This clonotype has a handful of counts. The V and J genes are TRBV4-3 and TRBJ1-5; TRBD1 matches 7 bases. The CDR3 totals 15 residues. The V gene end was trimmed by 4 bases and the J gene end by 7 bases; junction bases not matched to a gene: 10. Germline-derived CDR1 and CDR2 are LGHNA and YSLEER. The CDR3 region is CASSPSRQGEQPQHF. CDR3 bases: TGCGCCAGCAGCCCCTCTCGACAGGGAGAGCAGCCCCAGCATTTT.

V usage is TRBV24-1 and J usage is TRBJ2-1; D is possibly TRBD1 or TRBD2 (6 bases each). Per the germline V gene, CDR1 is KGHDR and CDR2 is SFDVKD. V shed 9 bases and J shed 10 bases, with 18 bases lying between them. This CDR3 region has 13 residues. The CDR3 region is CATGGWGADEQFF. Here the CDR3 DNA reads TGTGCCACCGGAGGATGGGGGGCCGACGAGCAGTTCTTC.

A few counts support this clonotype. The chain carries TRBV6-4 and TRBJ2-2, with TRBD2 matching 9 bases. Germline loops: CDR1 MRHNA, CDR2 SNTAGT. CDR3 length: 18 amino acids. J lost 3 bases, V lost 5 bases, and 13 bases had no gene match. CDR3 nucleotide sequence: TGTGCCAGCAGTAAGCGCGGACTAGCGCGGACTTACACCGGGGAGCTGTTTTTT. Protein sequence: CASSKRGLARTYTGELFF.

This sequence joins TRBV5-1 and TRBJ2-5; no firm D call. V lost 0 bases, J lost 5 bases, and 17 bases lay in between. The CDR3 has 16 residues. Germline values: CDR1 SGHRS, CDR2 YFSETQ. The DNA for the CDR3 is TGCGCCAGCAGCTTGGCCCTTGTCCGCGATCGGGAGACCCAGTACTTC. Protein: CASSLALVRDRETQYF.

This clonotype has a handful of counts. The genes are TRBV20-1 and TRBJ2-1; 7 bases are shared with TRBD2. Germline CDR1 reads DFQATT; CDR2 reads SNEGSKA (reference sequence). The CDR3 extends over 16 amino acids. V lost 2 bases, J lost 3 bases, and 10 bases stayed unmatched. Here the CDR3 reads CSARLFSGGSYNEQFF. CDR3 nucleotide sequence: TGCAGTGCTAGACTCTTTTCCGGGGGGAGCTACAATGAGCAGTTCTTC.